The TCR beta chain under discussion was sequenced for a study of cytotoxic CD8 clonotypes in ibrutinib-treated CLL. Method: immunoSEQ multiplex PCR; TCRdb's copy keeps in-frame clones and lacks some. The sample has roughly 250,000 clones, under 75% seen once. Between the trimmed V and J ends, which lost 0 bases and 1 base, there was a span of 7 bases. The germline V gene encodes CDR1 LGHNA and CDR2 YSLEER. The CDR3 has 15 residues. The TCR originated in a human donor with chronic lymphocytic leukemia. The sample in question was PBMCs, obtained after 24 months of ibrutinib treatment. The rearrangement joins TRBV4-3 to TRBJ2-1, with D maybe TRBD2 (6 bases). CDR3 sequence (DNA): TGCGCCAGCAGCCAAGACGGAGGGTCCTACAATGAGCAGTTCTTC. It yields the protein CASSQDGGSYNEQFF.